This T cell receptor (beta chain) comes out of a study of cytomegalovirus exposure and HLA in healthy donors. The ends lost 1 base at V and 4 bases at J; junction bases unmatched: 2. Germline CDR1 reads SGHRS; CDR2 reads YFSETQ. CDR3 size: 14 residues. Measured with immunoSEQ multiplex PCR; TCRdb has only the in-frame clones, and not every one. The sample contains 300,000 to 450,000 clones, more than 80% of which appear only once. The receptor comes from a woman under 30 in good health and CMV-seronegative. V and J are TRBV5-1 and TRBJ2-1; the match to TRBD1 covers 7 bases. The sequenced sample consisted of PBMCs. In DNA form, the CDR3 reads TGCGCCAGCAGCTTGAGGGACAGATACAATGAGCAGTTCTTC. Protein: CASSLRDRYNEQFF.